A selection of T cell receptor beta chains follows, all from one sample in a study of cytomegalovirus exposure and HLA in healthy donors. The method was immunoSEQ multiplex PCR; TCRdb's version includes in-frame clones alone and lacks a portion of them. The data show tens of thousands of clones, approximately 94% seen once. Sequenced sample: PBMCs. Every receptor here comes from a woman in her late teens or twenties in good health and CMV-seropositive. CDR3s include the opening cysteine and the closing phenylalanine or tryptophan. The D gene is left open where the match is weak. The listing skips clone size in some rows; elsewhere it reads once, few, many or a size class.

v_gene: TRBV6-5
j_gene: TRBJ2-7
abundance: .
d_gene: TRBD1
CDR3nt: TGTGCCAGCGGCGCGGGACAGGGGGCTTACGAGCAGTACTTC
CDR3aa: CASGAGQGAYEQYF

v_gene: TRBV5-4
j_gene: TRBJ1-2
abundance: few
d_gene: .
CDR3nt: TGTGCCAGCAGCTTGGACAGGGAAGGCGGCTACACCTTC
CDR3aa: CASSLDREGGYTF

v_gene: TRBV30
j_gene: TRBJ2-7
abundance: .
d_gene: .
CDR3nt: TGTGCCTGGAGTATAGCAGACGTCGAGCAGTACTTC
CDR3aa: CAWSIADVEQYF

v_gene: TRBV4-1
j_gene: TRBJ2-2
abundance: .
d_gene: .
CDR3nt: TGCGCCAGCAGCCAGCAGAGGGCGAACACCGGGGAGCTGTTTTTT
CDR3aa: CASSQQRANTGELFF

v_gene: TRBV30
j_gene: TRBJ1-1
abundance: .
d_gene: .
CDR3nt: TGTGCCTGGAGTCATACCGGGAAGAGGGCTTTCTTT
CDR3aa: CAWSHTGKRAFF

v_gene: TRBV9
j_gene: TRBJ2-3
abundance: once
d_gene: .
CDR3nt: TGTGCCAGCAGCGCCCGAGAAGCCACAGATACGCAGTATTTT
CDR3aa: CASSAREATDTQYF

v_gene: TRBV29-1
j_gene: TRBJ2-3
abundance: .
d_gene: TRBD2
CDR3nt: TGCAGCGTCGGGACTAGCGGGAGGGGAACAGATACGCAGTATTTT
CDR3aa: CSVGTSGRGTDTQYF

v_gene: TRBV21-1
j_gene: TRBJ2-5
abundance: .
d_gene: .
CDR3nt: TGTGCCAGCAGCACAAGGTGGGGACTAGCGGGAGGCCTGACCGAAGAGACCCAGTACTTC
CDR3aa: CASSTRWGLAGGLTEETQYF

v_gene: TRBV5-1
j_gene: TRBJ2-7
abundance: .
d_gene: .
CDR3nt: TGCGCCAGCAGCTTGTTCAGCTCCTACGAGCAGTACTTC
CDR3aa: CASSLFSSYEQYF

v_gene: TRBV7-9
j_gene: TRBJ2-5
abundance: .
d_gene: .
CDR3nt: TGTGCCAGCAGCTCTCCCCTGGGGGCGGTGAGGGAGACCCAGTACTTC
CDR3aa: CASSSPLGAVRETQYF

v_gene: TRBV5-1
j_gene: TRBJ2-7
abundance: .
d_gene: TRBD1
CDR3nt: TGCGCCAGCGGACAGGGTCGGGTCTCCTACGAGCAGTACTTC
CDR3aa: CASGQGRVSYEQYF

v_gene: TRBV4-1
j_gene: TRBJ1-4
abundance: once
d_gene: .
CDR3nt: TGCGCCAGCAGCGAACGGCCCCAGCAGCTAGGGGGACTGTTTTTT
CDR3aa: CASSERPQQLGGLFF

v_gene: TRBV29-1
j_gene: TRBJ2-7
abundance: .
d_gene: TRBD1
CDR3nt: TGCAGCGTGGCGACAGGGGACCCCTACTCCTACGAGCAGTACTTC
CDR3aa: CSVATGDPYSYEQYF

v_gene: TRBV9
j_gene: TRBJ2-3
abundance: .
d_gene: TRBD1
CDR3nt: TGTGCCAGCAGCGCGACAGGGACCGATACGCAGTATTTT
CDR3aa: CASSATGTDTQYF

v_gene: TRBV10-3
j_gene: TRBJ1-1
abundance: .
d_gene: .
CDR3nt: TGTGCCTCGCGGACACAGAACACTGAAGCTTTCTTT
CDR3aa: CASRTQNTEAFF

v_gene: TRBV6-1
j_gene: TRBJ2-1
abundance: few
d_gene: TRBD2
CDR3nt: TGTGCCAGCAGTGCGGTAGGACTAGCGGGGGTTTACAATGAGCAGTTCTTC
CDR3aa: CASSAVGLAGVYNEQFF

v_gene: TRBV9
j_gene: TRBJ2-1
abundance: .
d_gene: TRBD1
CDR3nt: TGTGCCAGCAGCGTAGTCGGACAGGGTAGAAACAATGAGCAGTTCTTC
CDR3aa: CASSVVGQGRNNEQFF

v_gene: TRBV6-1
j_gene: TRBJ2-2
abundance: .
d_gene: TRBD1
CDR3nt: TGTGCCAGCAGTTCACAATGGGACAGGGCCGGGGAGCTGTTTTTT
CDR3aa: CASSSQWDRAGELFF

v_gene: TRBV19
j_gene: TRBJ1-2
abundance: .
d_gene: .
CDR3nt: TGTGCCAGTAGTATAGACCCAACTTTGAGTGGCTACACCTTC
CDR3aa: CASSIDPTLSGYTF

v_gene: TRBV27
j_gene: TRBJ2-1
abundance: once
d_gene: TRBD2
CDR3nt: TGTGCCAGCAGTCTTCTAATTCCCCTAGCGGGGGGGCTGAATGAGCAGTTCTTC
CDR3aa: CASSLLIPLAGGLNEQFF

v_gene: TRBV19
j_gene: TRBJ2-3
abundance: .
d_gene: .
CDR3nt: TGTGCCAGTAGTGAACAAATTAGAGGTACGCAGTATTTT
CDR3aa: CASSEQIRGTQYF

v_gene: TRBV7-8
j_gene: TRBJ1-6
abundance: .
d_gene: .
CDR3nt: TGTGCCAGCAGCTTAGAAGGGGACATCGGTTCCCCTAATTCACCCCTCCACTTT
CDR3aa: CASSLEGDIGSPNSPLHF

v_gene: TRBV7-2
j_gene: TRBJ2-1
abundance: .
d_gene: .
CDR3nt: TGTGCCAGCAGCTTGCGAGCGGGCTCCTACAATGAGCAGTTCTTC
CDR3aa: CASSLRAGSYNEQFF

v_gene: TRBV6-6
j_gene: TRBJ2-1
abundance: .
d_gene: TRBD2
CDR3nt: TGTGCCAGCAGGGCCAGGACTAGCGGGAGGGCGAATGAGCAGTTCTTC
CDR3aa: CASRARTSGRANEQFF

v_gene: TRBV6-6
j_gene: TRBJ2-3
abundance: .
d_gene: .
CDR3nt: TGTGCCAGCAGTTACTCGGTTCGGGATACGCAGTATTTT
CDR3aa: CASSYSVRDTQYF

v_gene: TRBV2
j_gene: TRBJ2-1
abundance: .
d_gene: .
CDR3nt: TGTGCCAGCAGTACAGATCCGACCCTACGGACTGGCAATGAGCAGTTCTTC
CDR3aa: CASSTDPTLRTGNEQFF

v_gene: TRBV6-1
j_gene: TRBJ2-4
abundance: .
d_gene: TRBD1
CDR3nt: TGTGCCAGCACCAAGACAGGGGGGACCAAAAACATTCAGTACTTC
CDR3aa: CASTKTGGTKNIQYF

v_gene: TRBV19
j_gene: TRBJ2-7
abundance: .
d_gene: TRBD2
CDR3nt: TGTGCCAGTAGTATAGTGCGGGGGATTACCTACGAGCAGTACTTC
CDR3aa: CASSIVRGITYEQYF

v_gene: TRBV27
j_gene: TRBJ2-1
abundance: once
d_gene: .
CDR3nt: TGTGCCAGCAGTTTAGGGAGATCGGGCTCTTACAATGAGCAGTTCTTC
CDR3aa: CASSLGRSGSYNEQFF

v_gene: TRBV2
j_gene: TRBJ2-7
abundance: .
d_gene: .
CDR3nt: TGTGCCAGCACTCGACAGGACTCCTACGAGCAGTACTTC
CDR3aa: CASTRQDSYEQYF

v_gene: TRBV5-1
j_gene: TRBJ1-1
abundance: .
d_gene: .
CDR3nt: TGCGCCAGCAGCTCGCCTGGGGGGGGCTGGGACACTGAAGCTTTCTTT
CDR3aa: CASSSPGGGWDTEAFF

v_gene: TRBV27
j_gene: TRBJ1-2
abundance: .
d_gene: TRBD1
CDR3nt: TGTGCCAGCAGTTCGACAGGGGGAATTAGCTACACCTTC
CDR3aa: CASSSTGGISYTF

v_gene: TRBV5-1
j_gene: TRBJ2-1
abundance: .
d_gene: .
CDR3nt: TGCGCCAGCAGCTTGGATGGTACGGTTAATGAGCAGTTCTTC
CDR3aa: CASSLDGTVNEQFF

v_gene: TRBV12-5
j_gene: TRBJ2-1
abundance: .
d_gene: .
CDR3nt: TGTGCTAGTGGTTTCGGGAATGAGCAGTTCTTC
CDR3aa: CASGFGNEQFF

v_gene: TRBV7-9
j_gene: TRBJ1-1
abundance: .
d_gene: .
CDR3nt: TGTGCCAGCAGCTTAACCGGGTCGGGCACTGAAGCTTTCTTT
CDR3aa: CASSLTGSGTEAFF

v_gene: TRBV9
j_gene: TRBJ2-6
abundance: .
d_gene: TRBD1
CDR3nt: TGTGCCAGCAGCGTAAGGGGACAGGGCTCTGGGGCCAACGTCCTGACTTTC
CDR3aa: CASSVRGQGSGANVLTF

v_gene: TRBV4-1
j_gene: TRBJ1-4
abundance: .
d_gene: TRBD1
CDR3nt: TGCGCCAGCAGCCGCGAAGGACAGGGGGCGGCCGAAAAACTGTTTTTT
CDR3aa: CASSREGQGAAEKLFF

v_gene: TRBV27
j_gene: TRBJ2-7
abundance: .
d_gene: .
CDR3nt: TGTGCCAGCAGTTTGACAGCAACCTACGAGCAGTACTTC
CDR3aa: CASSLTATYEQYF

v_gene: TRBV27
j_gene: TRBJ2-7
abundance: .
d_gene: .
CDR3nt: TGTGCCAGCAGTTTTCTCTACGAGCAGTACTTC
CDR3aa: CASSFLYEQYF

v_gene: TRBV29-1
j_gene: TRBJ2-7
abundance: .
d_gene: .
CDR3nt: TGCAGCGTCGCCCCGGGACAAGGCTACGAGCAGTACTTC
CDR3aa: CSVAPGQGYEQYF

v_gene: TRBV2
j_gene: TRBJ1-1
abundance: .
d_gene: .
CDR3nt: TGTGCCTCAACACACAACATGAACACTGAAGCTTTCTTT
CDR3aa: CASTHNMNTEAFF

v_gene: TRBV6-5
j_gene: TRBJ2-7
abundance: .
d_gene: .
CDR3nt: TGTGCCTGCAAAACTAGTGGGTACGAGCAGTACTTC
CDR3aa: CACKTSGYEQYF

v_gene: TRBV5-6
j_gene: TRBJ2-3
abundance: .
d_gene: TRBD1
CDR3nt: TGTGCCAGCAGCACAGGGACAGGGGGCACAGATACGCAGTATTTT
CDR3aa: CASSTGTGGTDTQYF

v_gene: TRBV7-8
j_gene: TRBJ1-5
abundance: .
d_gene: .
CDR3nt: TGTGCCAGCAGCTTATTGGCCTCGAATCAGCCCCAGCATTTT
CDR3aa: CASSLLASNQPQHF

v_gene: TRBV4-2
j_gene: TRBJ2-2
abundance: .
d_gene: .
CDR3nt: TGTGCCAGCAGCCAAGGGAGGGTGGCCGGGGAGCTGTTTTTT
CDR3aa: CASSQGRVAGELFF

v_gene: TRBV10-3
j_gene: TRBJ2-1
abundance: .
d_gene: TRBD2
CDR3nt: TGTGCCAGCTCCCCTAGCGGGAGTGTCGATGAGCAGTTCTTC
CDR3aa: CASSPSGSVDEQFF

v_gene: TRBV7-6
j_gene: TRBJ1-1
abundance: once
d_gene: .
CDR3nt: TGTGCCAGCAGCTTAATAACCGGGGAGACCATGAACACTGAAGCTTTCTTT
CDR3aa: CASSLITGETMNTEAFF

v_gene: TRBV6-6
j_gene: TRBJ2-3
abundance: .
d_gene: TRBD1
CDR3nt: TGTGCCAGCAGTTACGGGGACAGGGGCACAGATACGCAGTATTTT
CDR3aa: CASSYGDRGTDTQYF

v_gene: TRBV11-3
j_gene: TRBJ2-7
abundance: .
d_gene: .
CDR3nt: TGTGCCAGCAGCTTAGGACCGGGTGAAGGCTCCTACGAGCAGTACTTC
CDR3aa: CASSLGPGEGSYEQYF

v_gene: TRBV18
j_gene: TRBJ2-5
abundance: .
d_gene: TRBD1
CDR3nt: TGTGCCAGCTCAGCAGACAGGGGTGTTGAGACCCAGTACTTC
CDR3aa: CASSADRGVETQYF

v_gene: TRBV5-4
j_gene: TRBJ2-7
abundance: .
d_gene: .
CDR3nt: TGTGCCAGCAGCTTCCCTCTTGGGGCAGTCGACGAGCAGTACTTC
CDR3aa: CASSFPLGAVDEQYF

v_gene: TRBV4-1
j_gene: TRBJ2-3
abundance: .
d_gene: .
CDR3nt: TGCGCCAGCAGCCAAGATCAGGGGTCAGATACGCAGTATTTT
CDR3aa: CASSQDQGSDTQYF

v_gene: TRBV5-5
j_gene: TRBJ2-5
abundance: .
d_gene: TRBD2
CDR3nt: TGTGCCACCAATTCTGGACTAGCAAAAGAGACCCAGTACTTC
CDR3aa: CATNSGLAKETQYF

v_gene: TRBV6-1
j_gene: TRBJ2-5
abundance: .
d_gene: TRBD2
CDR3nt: TGTGCCAGCAGTCGGACTAGCGGGGGGGCAGAGACCCAGTACTTC
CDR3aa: CASSRTSGGAETQYF